Listed below are T cell receptor beta chains from one sample, sequenced in a study of CD4 and CD8 cells across lung adenocarcinoma regions. TCRdb ran MiXCR on the PCR reads and lists one entry per CDR3 protein. The sample consists of approximately 19,000 distinct CDR3 sequences, roughly half of them appearing once. Sequenced material: CD8+ T cells from the center of a lung tumor. The source is a female donor with lung adenocarcinoma. The CD4 and CD8 labels of this study may be unreliable. Each CDR3 is given with its conserved first and last residue. The D gene is left open where the match is weak. Some rows have no size entry. The others give once, few or many, or a class for an expanded clone.

v_gene	abundance	j_gene	d_gene	CDR3aa	CDR3nt
TRBV6-2/TRBV6-3	.	TRBJ2-3	TRBD2	CASSLPAGRGVDTQYF	TGTGCCAGCAGTTTACCAGCGGGAAGGGGTGTAGATACGCAGTATTTT
TRBV6-2/TRBV6-3	.	TRBJ2-7	TRBD1	CASSDGQGVRQQYF	TGTGCCAGCAGTGACGGACAGGGTGTGCGTCAGCAGTACTTC
TRBV27	.	TRBJ2-7	.	CSRRCVKDMQYF	TGCTCCAGGCGTTGCGTCAAAGATATGCAGTACTTC
TRBV6-1	few	TRBJ2-3	TRBD1	CASSGDRGDTQYF	TGTGCCAGCAGTGGGGACAGGGGGGATACGCAGTATTTT
TRBV6-5	many	TRBJ1-1	TRBD1	CASRGTGNTEAFF	TGTGCCAGCAGGGGGACAGGGAACACTGAAGCTTTCTTT
TRBV27	.	TRBJ2-3	.	CAGGQGGRVTDTQYF	TGTGCCGGGGGGCAGGGGGGCCGTGTCACAGATACGCAGTATTTC
TRBV27	.	TRBJ2-4	.	CAARSGVRAQDTQYF	TGTGCCGCGAGGTCAGGGGTCCGGGCCCAAGACACTCAGTACTTC
TRBV20-1	few	TRBJ2-4	.	CSARVHFVAKNIQYF	TGCAGTGCTAGGGTCCACTTTGTAGCCAAAAACATTCAGTACTTC
TRBV6-5	.	TRBJ1-1	.	CASSYLGRGTEAFF	TGTGCCAGCAGTTATCTCGGGAGAGGCACTGAAGCTTTCTTT
TRBV6-5	.	TRBJ2-1	.	CASSYTGGPYNEQFF	TGTGCCAGCAGTTACACCGGAGGGCCCTACAATGAGCAGTTCTTC
TRBV6-1	.	TRBJ1-6	.	CASSAETASPLHF	TGTGCCAGCAGTGCGGAGACAGCCTCACCCCTCCACTTT
TRBV27	.	TRBJ2-3	TRBD2	CASSPHLSGSGADTQYF	TGTGCCAGCAGTCCCCACCTTAGCGGGAGTGGGGCAGATACGCAGTATTTT
TRBV6-5	few	TRBJ2-1	.	CASSYDGSSYNEQFF	TGTGCCAGCAGTTACGACGGTAGCTCCTACAATGAGCAGTTCTTC
TRBV7-6	.	TRBJ2-5	.	CASSPNRNTQYF	TGTGCCAGCAGCCCAAACAGGAATACCCAGTACTTT
TRBV7-2	few	TRBJ2-7	TRBD2	CASGRTSGPYEQYF	TGTGCCAGCGGGCGGACTAGCGGCCCCTACGAGCAGTACTTC
TRBV6-5	.	TRBJ1-2	.	CASSYGEIGGYTF	TGTGCCAGCAGTTACGGGGAAATTGGTGGCTACACCTTC
TRBV6-1	.	TRBJ2-5	TRBD2	CASSQREHETQYF	TGTGCCAGCAGCCAGCGGGAGCATGAGACCCAGTACTTC
TRBV14	many	TRBJ2-1	.	CASSQDRQGDRGKRYF	TGTGCCAGCAGCCAAGACCGACAAGGGGATAGGGGAAAACGGTACTTC
TRBV10-1	.	TRBJ1-5	.	CASSPQISNQPQHF	TGCGCCAGCAGTCCCCAGATTAGCAATCAGCCCCAGCATTTT
TRBV6-1	.	TRBJ2-1	.	CASIKGAGGYNEQFF	TGTGCCAGCATCAAAGGGGCGGGCGGCTACAATGAGCAGTTCTTC
TRBV6-1	.	TRBJ2-4	.	CGGSGLRATDTQYF	TGCGGCGGCAGTGGGCTGAGGGCCACAGACACTCAGTACTTT
TRBV6-5	many	TRBJ1-2	TRBD1	CASSSRGQVYGYTF	TGTGCCAGCAGTTCCAGGGGGCAGGTCTATGGCTACACCTTC
TRBV9	.	TRBJ2-5	.	CASSPGGLETQYF	TGTGCCAGCAGCCCAGGGGGGCTAGAGACCCAGTACTTC
TRBV6-2/TRBV6-3	.	TRBJ2-1	.	CASSYEPSYNEQFF	TGTGCCAGCAGTTACGAGCCCTCCTACAATGAGCAGTTCTTC
TRBV12-3/TRBV12-4	many	TRBJ1-1	.	CASSFWGNTEAFF	TGTGCCAGCAGTTTCTGGGGGAATACTGAAGCTTTCTTT
TRBV6-1	.	TRBJ2-3	.	CASSEGHDFGTQYF	TGTGCGAGCAGTGAAGGCCACGACTTCGGTACGCAGTATTTC
TRBV4-1	.	TRBJ2-4	TRBD2	CASSQDRTSGWDEQYF	TGCGCCAGCAGCCAAGATCGGACTAGCGGCTGGGATGAGCAGTACTTC
TRBV6-1	many	TRBJ2-2	.	CASRANMWDGELFF	TGTGCCAGCAGAGCGAATATGTGGGACGGGGAGCTGTTTTTT
TRBV7-2	.	TRBJ2-5	.	CASSLADQETQYF	TGTGCCAGCAGCCTCGCAGACCAAGAGACCCAGTACTTC
TRBV6-1	.	TRBJ2-7	TRBD1	CASSKATGGGEQYF	TGTGCCAGCAGCAAAGCGACAGGGGGCGGCGAGCAGTACTTC
TRBV6-1	once	TRBJ2-5	TRBD2	CASSEIAGGQETQYF	TGTGCCAGCAGTGAAATAGCGGGGGGGCAAGAGACCCAGTACTTC
TRBV27	large	TRBJ2-5	.	CASSFSRGMLTQYF	TGTGCCAGCAGTTTTTCCCGGGGTATGCTTACCCAGTACTTC
TRBV6-1	many	TRBJ1-2	TRBD1	CASAQDRGTYGYTF	TGTGCCAGCGCCCAGGACAGGGGGACCTATGGCTACACCTTC
TRBV27	medium-sized	TRBJ2-1	.	CASRAFGLSNEQFF	TGTGCCAGCAGGGCTTTTGGTTTGAGCAATGAGCAGTTCTTC
TRBV12-3/TRBV12-4	few	TRBJ2-1	TRBD1	CASISDRAPNEQFF	TGTGCCAGCATTTCGGACAGGGCTCCCAATGAGCAGTTCTTC
TRBV5-6	few	TRBJ2-1	TRBD2	CASSFFSSGNEQFF	TGTGCCAGCAGCTTCTTTTCTAGCGGGAATGAGCAGTTCTTC
TRBV27	.	TRBJ2-4	.	CGITGTRAKNTQYF	TGTGGCATCACGGGCACGCGAGCCAAAAACACTCAGTACTTC
TRBV27	once	TRBJ2-4	.	CASRKQGLSDQNTQYF	TGTGCCAGCAGAAAACAAGGACTGTCCGACCAAAACACCCAGTACTTC
TRBV4-1	once	TRBJ2-5	TRBD1	CASSQYRGMETQYF	TGCGCCAGCAGCCAGTACAGGGGGATGGAGACCCAGTACTTC
TRBV27	.	TRBJ2-4	.	CAGRRAKNIQYF	TGTGCCGGGAGGCGAGCCAAAAATATTCAGTACTTC
TRBV10-2	.	TRBJ1-1	.	CASSEGLKGGTEAFF	TGCGCCAGCAGTGAGGGGTTGAAAGGGGGCACTGAAGCTTTCTTT
TRBV6-1	once	TRBJ2-5	.	CASSNTETQYF	TGTGCCAGCAGTAATACCGAGACCCAGTACTTC
TRBV6-5	once	TRBJ2-3	TRBD2	CASSLAGGGDTQYF	TGTGCCAGCAGTTTAGCGGGAGGAGGGGATACGCAGTATTTT
TRBV28	many	TRBJ2-7	.	CAARDPISYEQYF	TGTGCCGCCCGGGACCCGATATCCTACGAGCAGTACTTC
TRBV6-1	medium-sized	TRBJ2-7	TRBD1	CASSESSWAGGPYEQYF	TGTGCCAGCAGTGAAAGTAGTTGGGCAGGGGGTCCCTACGAGCAGTACTTC
TRBV27	.	TRBJ2-5	.	CASRRRGRGKETQYF	TGTGCCAGCAGGCGCCGGGGCAGGGGAAAAGAGACGCAGTATTTC
TRBV20-1	.	TRBJ2-1	.	CSAAGSYFGEQFF	TGCAGTGCTGCCGGGTCCTATTTTGGTGAGCAGTTCTTC
TRBV6-1	.	TRBJ2-4	.	CASGGERRRDKDIQYF	TGTGCCAGTGGTGGCGAAAGGCGCCGTGACAAAGACATTCAGTACTTC
TRBV7-2	.	TRBJ2-4	TRBD2	CASSVASGVKNTQYF	TGTGCCAGCAGCGTGGCGAGCGGGGTCAAAAACACGCAGTATTTC
TRBV10-3	.	TRBJ2-4	TRBD1	CATNVPRQGNTQYF	TGTGCCACCAACGTCCCGCGACAGGGAAACACTCAGTACTTC
TRBV6-1	.	TRBJ1-4	.	CASNKWNGEKLFF	TGTGCCAGCAATAAATGGAACGGGGAAAAACTGTTTTTT
TRBV5-1	many	TRBJ2-3	.	CASSLGSSGDTQYF	TGCGCCAGCAGCCTCGGGTCTTCAGGAGATACGCAGTATTTT
TRBV9	many	TRBJ2-3	.	CASSVVGGTSTDTQYF	TGTGCCAGCAGCGTAGTCGGTGGTACTAGCACAGATACGCAGTATTTT
TRBV7-2	.	TRBJ2-3	.	CASGEFSTDTQYF	TGTGCCAGCGGCGAGTTTAGCACAGATACGCAGTATTTT
TRBV10-3	.	TRBJ2-5	TRBD1	CVSAPLRDRDQKIQYF	TGTGTTAGCGCCCCCCTCCGGGACAGGGACCAAAAGATCCAGTACTTC
TRBV10-3	.	TRBJ2-4	.	CAAVLGAKNMQYF	TGTGCGGCGGTGCTGGGAGCCAAAAACATGCAGTACTTC
TRBV10-3	many	TRBJ2-2	TRBD1	CAISDPGQGTGGELFF	TGTGCCATCAGTGACCCGGGACAGGGGACGGGCGGGGAGCTGTTTTTT
TRBV7-2	many	TRBJ2-3	TRBD1	CASSSRTGSDTQYF	TGTGCCAGCAGCTCTAGGACAGGTTCAGATACGCAGTATTTT
TRBV6-1	few	TRBJ2-7	.	CASRGTDSYEQYF	TGTGCCAGCAGGGGGACGGACTCCTACGAGCAGTACTTC
TRBV4-2	many	TRBJ2-5	.	CASSQDISELQETQYF	TGTGCCAGCAGCCAAGATATTTCAGAACTCCAAGAGACCCAGTACTTC